This TCR beta chain derives from a study of blood T cell repertoires in COVID-19. In the study overall: Samples came from the United States, Italy and Spain, spanning acute and convalescent COVID-19. PBMCs, B-cell-depleted T cells, or T cells were the source of the cDNA or gDNA that made up the material.

Original handling: Counts of nucleated cells, estimated from reference gene primer amplification, were obtained. Sequencing used immunoSEQ multiplex PCR; TCRdb keeps in-frame clones, though not all of them. V, J and clone size are taken as reported in that table, and D and trimming were inferred from the DNA itself. The sample lists fewer than 500,000 clones, 70% to 85% occurring once. This clone was observed once. The length of the CDR3 is 15 residues. CDR1 is LNHDA and CDR2 is SQIVND in the germline V gene (reference sequence). V was shortened by 5 bases and J by 4 bases, with 17 bases between the two germline ends.

This sequence was found in a human donor with acute or convalescent COVID-19. The donor label of this sample is uncertain. The sequenced sample was peripheral blood. The V and J genes are TRBV19 and TRBJ1-1, with D perhaps matching TRBD1 (6 bases). The CDR3 DNA reads TGTGCCAGTAGTGTCATACGGACAGTTGGCACTGAAGCTTTCTTT. Protein product: CASSVIRTVGTEAFF. Complete variable domain (other parts from reference TRBV19 and TRBJ1-1): DGGITQSPKYLFRKEGQNVTLSCEQNLNHDAMYWYRQDPGQGLRLIYYSQIVNDFQKGDIAEGYSVSREKKESFPLTVTSAQKNPTAFYLCASSVIRTVGTEAFFGQGTRLTVV.